A selection of T cell receptor beta chains follows, all from one sample in a study of blood T cell repertoires in COVID-19. Sequencing was performed with immunoSEQ multiplex PCR; in TCRdb, only in-frame clones are kept and a portion is missing. The sample contains around 230,000 clones, roughly 89% of which appear only once. Material: PBMCs or T cells enriched from blood (not recorded which). These receptors all come from a man between 18 and 29 years old with acute COVID-19. CDR3s include the opening cysteine and the closing phenylalanine or tryptophan. The order of the fields is clone size, J gene, D gene, V gene, CDR3 DNA, CDR3 protein. D genes are given only for firm matches. Only part of the rows carry a size: once, few, many, or a class if the clone is expanded.

>-|TRBJ1-3|-|TRBV5-1
TGCGCCAGCAGCTTGAGAGGGCTAGGAAACACCATATATTTT
CASSLRGLGNTIYF
>-|TRBJ1-2|-|TRBV15
TGTGCCACCAGCGGGGAGGGCTATGGCTACACCTTC
CATSGEGYGYTF
>once|TRBJ2-1|-|TRBV4-1
TGCGCCAGCAGCCAAGTTCCCGAGGGAGTCGGATACAATGAGCAGTTCTTC
CASSQVPEGVGYNEQFF
>-|TRBJ2-2|-|TRBV15
TGTGCCACCAGCTGGGGCCTATCCGGGGAGCTGTTTTTT
CATSWGLSGELFF
>-|TRBJ1-5|TRBD1|TRBV29-1
TGCAGCGTTGCCCCCGGGACAGGACAGCCCCAGCATTTT
CSVAPGTGQPQHF
>-|TRBJ1-1|-|TRBV9
TGTGCCAGCAGCAAACAGGGGAACACTGAAGCTTTCTTT
CASSKQGNTEAFF
>-|TRBJ2-3|-|TRBV19
TGTGCCAGTAGTAGACAGAAGAGCACAGATACGCAGTATTTT
CASSRQKSTDTQYF
>-|TRBJ2-1|-|TRBV5-5
TGTGCCAGCAGCTTGTACTCAAACAATGAGCAGTTCTTC
CASSLYSNNEQFF
>-|TRBJ2-1|TRBD2|TRBV7-6
TGTGCCAGCAGCCATAGGGGGACTAGCGGAATTGAGCAGTTCTTC
CASSHRGTSGIEQFF
>once|TRBJ2-7|-|TRBV2
TGTGCCAGCAGCCGGGACACATCCTACGAGCAGTACTTC
CASSRDTSYEQYF
>-|TRBJ2-1|-|TRBV7-9
TGTGCCCCCCAGGCCCCGTCCTACAATGAGCAGTTCTTC
CAPQAPSYNEQFF
>-|TRBJ1-5|-|TRBV6-5
TGTGCCAGCAGTTATAAGCCCCAGCATTTT
CASSYKPQHF
>-|TRBJ2-5|-|TRBV6-5
TGTGCCAGCAGTTCTTTCCAGGGCCAAGAGACCCAGTACTTC
CASSSFQGQETQYF
>-|TRBJ2-5|-|TRBV4-2
TGTGCCAGCAGCCAGACTGCGGTTAGGGAGACCCAGTACTTC
CASSQTAVRETQYF
>-|TRBJ1-1|TRBD1|TRBV10-2
TGCGCCAGCCACGGGACATCAAGGGGGCGGAACACTGAAGCTTTCTTT
CASHGTSRGRNTEAFF
>-|TRBJ2-5|TRBD2|TRBV7-9
TGTGCCAGCAGCCCAAACCTAGCGGGAGTCGAGACCCAGTACTTC
CASSPNLAGVETQYF
>-|TRBJ2-3|-|TRBV19
TGTGCCAGTAGTCCGACAGACACAGATACGCAGTATTTT
CASSPTDTDTQYF
>-|TRBJ1-4|TRBD1|TRBV27
TGTGCCAGCAGTCGTGGGGACAGGAATGAAAAACTGTTTTTT
CASSRGDRNEKLFF
>-|TRBJ2-3|TRBD2|TRBV3-1/TRBV3-2
TGTGCCAGCAGCCAGGTTAGCGGGTCTAGCACAGATACGCAGTATTTT
CASSQVSGSSTDTQYF
>once|TRBJ2-1|-|TRBV5-1
TGCGCCAGCAGCAGCGGGACAGGCGGGGGCGGTGAGCAGTTCTTC
CASSSGTGGGGEQFF
>-|TRBJ2-5|TRBD1|TRBV5-4
TGTGCCAGCAGCCAAGTACGTGGACAGGGGGCGGAGACCCAGTACTTC
CASSQVRGQGAETQYF
>-|TRBJ1-4|-|TRBV30
TGTGCCTGGAGTAGAAAACAGCGGGCTAATGAAAAACTGTTTTTT
CAWSRKQRANEKLFF
>-|TRBJ2-4|TRBD2|TRBV28
TGTGCCAGCGAAAGACCCGGGACTAGCGGCCTAGCCAAAAACATTCAGTACTTC
CASERPGTSGLAKNIQYF
>-|TRBJ2-6|-|TRBV30
TGTGCCTGGGATAGAGGTGGGGCCAACGTCCTGACTTTC
CAWDRGGANVLTF
>-|TRBJ2-3|TRBD2|TRBV6-5
TGTGCCAGCAGTCTGACTAGCGGGAGGACAGATACGCAGTATTTT
CASSLTSGRTDTQYF
>-|TRBJ2-2|TRBD2|TRBV24-1
TGTGCCACCAGGCCGACTAGCGGTAACACCGGGGAGCTGTTTTTT
CATRPTSGNTGELFF
>-|TRBJ1-6|TRBD1|TRBV27
TGTGCCAGCAGGTCGTCCGGGACAGTCAATTCACCCCTCCACTTT
CASRSSGTVNSPLHF
>-|TRBJ2-7|TRBD1|TRBV13
TGTGCCAGCAGCCGTCGGACAGGACCTTACGAGCAGTACTTC
CASSRRTGPYEQYF
>-|TRBJ2-1|-|TRBV7-2
TGTGCCAGCAGCTTAGAGCGGAGCTCCTACAATGAGCAGTTCTTC
CASSLERSSYNEQFF
>-|TRBJ2-1|TRBD1|TRBV28
TGTGCCAGCAGTTCCCCCAGGGGTGGGGACAGGTCCTACAATGAGCAGTTCTTC
CASSSPRGGDRSYNEQFF
>-|TRBJ2-3|TRBD2|TRBV29-1
TGCAGCGTTGAAGCGGCAGGACTAGCGGGAGGTCTAGATACGCAGTATTTT
CSVEAAGLAGGLDTQYF
>-|TRBJ1-2|-|TRBV15
TGTGCCACCAGCAGAGACAGGAACTATGGCTACACCTTC
CATSRDRNYGYTF
>-|TRBJ2-7|-|TRBV3-1/TRBV3-2
TGTGCCAGCAGCCAAGACCGGGGAGACGAGCAGTACTTC
CASSQDRGDEQYF
>-|TRBJ2-2|-|TRBV24-1
TGTGCCACCAGTGATCACTCCAGAGGACAGACCGGGGAGCTGTTTTTT
CATSDHSRGQTGELFF
>-|TRBJ1-1|-|TRBV30
TGTGCCCTAAGACAAGGGGCGGACACTGAAGCTTTCTTT
CALRQGADTEAFF
>once|TRBJ2-3|TRBD2|TRBV30
TGTGCCTGTCCTTCTAGCGGCACCACAGATACGCAGTATTTT
CACPSSGTTDTQYF
>few|TRBJ1-5|TRBD1|TRBV28
TGTGCCAGCAGTAACAGGGGTAAGGGGCAGCCCCAGCATTTT
CASSNRGKGQPQHF
>-|TRBJ2-5|TRBD1|TRBV12-3/TRBV12-4
TGTGCCAGCAGCGAAGGGGGCGGTACCCAGTACTTC
CASSEGGGTQYF
>-|TRBJ1-5|-|TRBV5-6
TGTGCCAGCAGCCCGTTTGGCAATCAGCCCCAGCATTTT
CASSPFGNQPQHF
>-|TRBJ2-1|-|TRBV12-3/TRBV12-4
TGTGCCAGCAGTTTAGTCGATGAGCAGTTCTTC
CASSLVDEQFF
>-|TRBJ2-3|TRBD1|TRBV7-3
TGTGCCAGCAGCCCGGGACAGGGGACGCAGTATTTT
CASSPGQGTQYF
>-|TRBJ1-2|TRBD1|TRBV2
TGTGCCAGCAGTGAACAGGGACAGGGCTACACCTTC
CASSEQGQGYTF
>-|TRBJ1-5|-|TRBV18
TGTGCCAGCACGTACCGGGACACGACGAGTCAGCCCCAGCATTTT
CASTYRDTTSQPQHF
>many|TRBJ2-3|TRBD1|TRBV2
TGTGCCAGCACTCTCGGACAGGTCCTTCCAGATACGCAGTATTTT
CASTLGQVLPDTQYF
>-|TRBJ2-7|-|TRBV21-1
TGTGCCAGCAGCCTACCCGGGACTAGTGGGCTAGGGCAGTACTTC
CASSLPGTSGLGQYF
>-|TRBJ1-2|TRBD1|TRBV27
TGTGCCAGCCGTACTTTAATCCGGGACAGGGGCCGCGGCTACACCTTC
CASRTLIRDRGRGYTF
>-|TRBJ1-6|-|TRBV2
TGTGCCAGCAGTCCATACCGGGGTTCTAATTCACCCCTCCACTTT
CASSPYRGSNSPLHF
>-|TRBJ2-1|TRBD2|TRBV6-1
TGTGCCAGCAGTGAAGGCACTAGCGGGAGTAAGGATGAGCAGTTCTTC
CASSEGTSGSKDEQFF
>few|TRBJ2-2|TRBD2|TRBV10-1
TGCGCCAGCAGTGAAGGGGCGGGAGGGCCAAGCGGGGAGCTGTTTTTT
CASSEGAGGPSGELFF
>once|TRBJ1-1|TRBD1|TRBV13
TGTGCCAGCAGCCCCCCCCGGGACAGCTTCACTGAAGCTTTCTTT
CASSPPRDSFTEAFF
>-|TRBJ1-3|TRBD1|TRBV7-2
TGTGCCAGCAGCTTCACAGGGGCAGGAAACACCATATATTTT
CASSFTGAGNTIYF
>once|TRBJ2-5|TRBD2|TRBV7-9
TGTGCCAGCAGCTCACCGGGGGGACAAGAGACCCAGTACTTC
CASSSPGGQETQYF